The TCR beta chain described here comes from a study of OX40 agonist ivuxolimab in advanced cancers. Study-level information: Patients with hepatocellular carcinoma, melanoma, renal cell or head and neck cancer made up the dose-escalation patients. Study conclusions and caveats: A proportion of nonresponders additionally exhibited low normalized T-cell clonal expansion. Expanded clones belonging to CD8+ T cells outnumbered, on average, those of CD4+.

Details on this clone: Its target is not known.

Generated by immunoSEQ multiplex PCR, the TCRdb table keeps only in-frame clones and is missing some. The table includes under 80,000 clones, roughly 90% detected once. V was pared by 2 bases and J by 5 bases, with 15 bases between. Germline V gene sequence: CDR1 MNHEY, CDR2 SMNVEV (reference sequence). The CDR3 loop spans 15 amino acids. The chain carries TRBV27 and TRBJ1-2; D perhaps matches TRBD1 (5 bases). This TCR was sampled from an adult with an advanced solid tumor such as melanoma, head and neck, liver or kidney cancer. Sequencing was performed on CD4+ or CD8+ T cells sorted from blood, taken in a trial of the OX40 agonist ivuxolimab. The CDR3 coding sequence is TGTGCCAGCAGTTTAGGCGGGGCCAGGCCTTATGGCTACACCTTC. Translating gives CASSLGGARPYGYTF.